Each of the 18 T cell receptor beta chains below was sequenced from the same sample in a study of OX40 agonist ivuxolimab in advanced cancers. The method was immunoSEQ multiplex PCR; TCRdb's version includes in-frame clones alone and lacks a portion of them. Of some 80,000 clones detected, approximately 80% appear once; the ten largest clones hold 0.4% to 0.5%. The specimen was CD4+ or CD8+ T cells sorted from blood, collected in a trial of the OX40 agonist ivuxolimab. Source of these receptors: an adult with an advanced solid tumor such as melanoma, head and neck, liver or kidney cancer.

The gene calls are TRBV28 and TRBJ2-7; D not resolved. Germline CDR1 and CDR2: MDHEN and SYDVKM. The ends were cut back, 6 bases at V and 4 bases at J, with 16 bases in the middle. The CDR3 loop spans 14 amino acids. The CDR3 nucleotides read TGTGCCAGCAGCGTAAGGTTTCAGAATTACGAGCAGTACTTC. This translates into CASSVRFQNYEQYF.

This clone was recorded only once. The rearrangement uses TRBV7-2 and TRBJ2-7; TRBD1 matches 10 bases. This CDR3 contains 14 residues. Losses at the gene ends were 5 bases for V and 2 bases for J; bases not matched to a gene: 3. CDR1 and CDR2 from the germline V gene are SGHTA and FQGNSA. Here the CDR3 reads CASSGDRGPYEQYF. In nucleotides, the CDR3 is TGTGCCAGCAGCGGGGACAGGGGACCCTACGAGCAGTACTTC.

The rearrangement joins TRBV2 to TRBJ2-3; 13 bases fit TRBD2. Looked up from germline, CDR1 is SNHLY and CDR2 is FYNNEI. V was clipped by 6 bases and J by 4 bases; unmatched bases: 4. The CDR3 length is 15 residues. The CDR3 loop reads CASRGLAGTADTQYF. CDR3 coding DNA: TGTGCCAGCAGGGGACTAGCGGGGACAGCAGATACGCAGTATTTT.

Written as DNA, the CDR3 is TGTGCCACCAGCAGAGATAGAAGGGGTGGTAGAGCTTTCTTT. The encoded protein is CATSRDRRGGRAFF. This sequence joins TRBV15 and TRBJ1-1; D may be TRBD1 (5 bases). The CDR3 runs to 14 residues. Trimming cost V 0 bases and J 10 bases, with 15 bases left between them. Germline V gives CDR1 LNHNV, CDR2 YYDKDF (reference sequence).

This chain connects TRBV6-1 to TRBJ2-7; no clear D. The CDR3 consists of 13 residues. V dropped 1 base and J dropped 6 bases, with 10 bases sitting between them. Germline CDR1 and CDR2: MNHNS and SASEGT. CDR3 sequence (DNA): TGTGCCAGCAGTGAAGATCCGGTTACCGAGCAGTACGTC. Translation: CASSEDPVTEQYV.

J is TRBJ1-2 and V is TRBV7-9; D ambiguous. The ends were cut back, 2 bases at V and 5 bases at J, with 9 bases in the middle. This CDR3 contains 13 residues. In germline, CDR1 is SEHNR, CDR2 FQNEAQ (reference sequence). CDR3 in DNA: TGTGCCAGCAGCTTAATCTTGGGATATGGCTACACCTTC. It specifies CASSLILGYGYTF. Filled out from reference TRBV7-9 and TRBJ1-2, the complete variable domain reads DTGVSQNPRHKITKRGQNVTFRCDPISEHNRLYWYRQTLGQGPEFLTYFQNEAQLEKSRLLSDRFSAERPKGSFSTLEIQRTEQGDSAMYLCASSLILGYGYTFGSGTRLTVV.

The chain carries TRBV28 and TRBJ1-1; D perhaps matches TRBD1 (5 bases). The CDR3 loop spans 19 amino acids. Germline loops: CDR1 MDHEN, CDR2 SYDVKM. V dropped 5 bases and J dropped 1 base, with 26 bases sitting between them. Here the CDR3 reads CASSPPPGVQGIRNTEAFF. CDR3 bases: TGTGCCAGCAGTCCCCCCCCGGGGGTTCAAGGGATTCGGAACACTGAAGCTTTCTTT.

The V and J genes are TRBV5-4 and TRBJ1-1, with D unclear. Trimming cost V 5 bases and J 5 bases, with 10 bases left between them. Looked up from germline, CDR1 is SGHNT and CDR2 is YYREEE (reference sequence). The CDR3 covers 12 residues. For the CDR3, the DNA is TGTGCCAGCAGTAACCTGGGGACTGAAGCTTTCTTT. Amino acid sequence: CASSNLGTEAFF.

This clone is a singleton in its sample. This chain uses TRBV7-2 with TRBJ2-1, with a weak D call TRBD1 (5 bases). From germline, CDR1 is SGHTA and CDR2 FQGNSA. The CDR3 totals 12 residues. V dropped 1 base and J dropped 12 bases, with 10 bases sitting between them. The CDR3 nucleotides are TGTGCCAGCAGCTTAGGGGGCTGGGGGCAGTTCTTC. This codes for CASSLGGWGQFF.

The CDR3 DNA sequence: TGTGCCAGCAGTGAATATAGTGGGTTTCCGAACAATGAGCAGTTCTTC. The encoded protein is CASSEYSGFPNNEQFF. The rearrangement uses TRBV25-1 and TRBJ2-1; D is unresolved. CDR1 is MGHDK, CDR2 SYGVNS, per germline. Trimming stripped 0 bases from V and 5 bases from J, with 14 bases between. There are 16 residues in the CDR3.

This chain connects TRBV5-1 to TRBJ2-3, with 15 bases aligning to TRBD2. The V segment lost 5 bases and the J segment 2 bases; nucleotides outside the gene matches: 6. Germline CDR1 SGHRS, CDR2 YFSETQ. The CDR3 runs 17 residues. CDR3 DNA: TGCGCCAGCAGGCTATGGACTAGCGGGGGGGCCACAGATACGCAGTATTTT. Translating gives CASRLWTSGGATDTQYF.

With respect to this clone: The sample has other DNA sequences that encode this CDR3 too. The CDR3 DNA is TGTGCCAGCAGTTACTCTGGGGGTTCCTACGAGCAGTACTTC. Encoded protein: CASSYSGGSYEQYF. The V call is TRBV6-5, the J call TRBJ2-7; D is perhaps TRBD1 or TRBD2 (5 bases each). The CDR3 spans 14 residues. Trimming removed 0 bases at V and 1 base at J, with 7 bases between. Germline-derived CDR1 and CDR2 are MNHEY and SVGAGI.

V usage is TRBV16 and J usage is TRBJ2-1; no firm D call. The CDR3 length is 14 residues. Germline assignment: CDR1 KGHSY and CDR2 FQNENV. The V end lost 3 bases, the J end lost 0 bases, and 6 bases lay between the germline ends. The CDR3 DNA sequence: TGTGCCAGCAGCCATTGGGACTCCTACAATGAGCAGTTCTTC. It translates to CASSHWDSYNEQFF.

This clone was seen a handful of times. The chain links TRBV5-1 to TRBJ1-4; perhaps TRBD1 as D (6 bases). The CDR3 length is 13 residues. The germline V gene encodes CDR1 SGHRS and CDR2 YFSETQ. Trimming stripped 4 bases from V and 8 bases from J, with 12 bases between. The CDR3 protein is CASSPGHREKLFF. DNA of the CDR3: TGCGCCAGCAGCCCGGGACATAGGGAAAAACTGTTTTTT.

There are a few counts of this clone. The chain carries TRBV5-1 and TRBJ2-2, with D maybe TRBD1 (6 bases). The V gene lost 4 bases and the J gene lost 1 base, with 8 bases spanning the gap. The CDR3 is made up of 14 amino acids. CDR1 and CDR2 (germline): SGHRS, YFSETQ. CDR3 loop: CASSRGQNTGELFF. Written as DNA, the CDR3 is TGCGCCAGCAGCCGGGGACAGAACACCGGGGAGCTGTTTTTT. Filled out from reference TRBV5-1 and TRBJ2-2, the complete variable domain reads KAGVTQTPRYLIKTRGQQVTLSCSPISGHRSVSWYQQTPGQGLQFLFEYFSETQRNKGNFPGRFSGRQFSNSRSEMNVSTLELGDSALYLCASSRGQNTGELFFGEGSRLTVL.

CDR3 sequence: CASSRQGDTEAFF. The CDR3 nucleotides are TGTGCCAGCAGTCGCCAAGGAGACACTGAAGCTTTCTTT. The rearrangement links TRBV27 to TRBJ1-1; D uncertain. Germline V CDR1 and CDR2: MNHEY, SMNVEV (reference sequence). The CDR3 loop spans 13 amino acids. Deletions cut 5 bases from V and 3 bases from J, with 10 bases between.

This clone came up once. The chain couples TRBV29-1 to TRBJ2-3; 10 bases align to TRBD2. There are 15 residues in the CDR3. Germline CDR1 SQVTM, CDR2 ANQGSEA. V lost 6 bases to trimming and J lost 4 bases; unmatched junction nucleotides: 10. This CDR3 is CSVPTSGGAADTQYF. DNA for the CDR3: TGCAGCGTCCCTACCAGCGGGGGGGCCGCAGATACGCAGTATTTT.

The rearrangement joins TRBV2 to TRBJ2-7; 7 bases fit TRBD1. The CDR3 length is 14 residues. With V trimmed by 6 bases and J by 6 bases, 11 bases remained unmatched. The V gene's germline CDR1 is SNHLY and CDR2 FYNNEI. CDR3 region: CASRGQTGVGEQYF. The CDR3 DNA reads as TGTGCCAGCAGGGGACAGACCGGGGTAGGCGAGCAGTACTTC.